This T cell receptor beta chain was sequenced in a study of neurological immune-mediated disorders. At least ten counts were recorded for this clonotype. Antigen: not known. The making of cDNA relied on 5'RACE with 10-nucleotide random UMIs. MiXCR, run by TCRdb on the 5' RACE reads, gives a single entry per CDR3 protein. The sample gives just over 30,000 distinct CDR3 sequences, approximately 4.1% of which show up once; roughly 25% is in the top ten. Study observations and caveats: The highest TCR clonal expansion occurred in HTLV-1-associated myelopathy; multiple sclerosis fell below healthy controls.

Among the participants, healthy controls were blood bank volunteers in Maryland, USA. The sorted libraries were made from around 980,000 CD4+ or CD8+ T cells. The CDR3 sequence is 13 residues long. Trimming took off 5 bases at V and 2 bases at J, with 10 bases between the two ends. Germline lookup yields CDR1 DFQATT and CDR2 SNEGSKA (reference sequence). This rearrangement joins TRBV20-1 to TRBJ1-5; maybe TRBD1 (5 bases). Sequencing used CD4+ T cells from blood. The clonotype was recovered from a woman in her thirties or forties in good health. In DNA, the CDR3 is TGCAGTGCTGGGGACTCGGGCAATCAGCCCCAGCATTTT. It yields the protein CSAGDSGNQPQHF.